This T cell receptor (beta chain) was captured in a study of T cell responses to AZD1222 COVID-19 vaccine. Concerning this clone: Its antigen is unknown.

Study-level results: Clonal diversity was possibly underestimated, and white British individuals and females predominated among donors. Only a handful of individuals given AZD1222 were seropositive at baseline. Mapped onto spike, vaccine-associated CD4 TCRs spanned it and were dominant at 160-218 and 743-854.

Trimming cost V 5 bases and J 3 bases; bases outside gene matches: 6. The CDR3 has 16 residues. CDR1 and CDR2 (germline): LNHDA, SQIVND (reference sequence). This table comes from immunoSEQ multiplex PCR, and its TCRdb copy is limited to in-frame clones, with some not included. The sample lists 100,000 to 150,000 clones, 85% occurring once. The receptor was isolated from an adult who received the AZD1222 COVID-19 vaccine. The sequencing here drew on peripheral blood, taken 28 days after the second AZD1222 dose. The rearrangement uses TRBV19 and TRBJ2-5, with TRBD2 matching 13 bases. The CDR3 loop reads CASSLLGLAGEETQYF. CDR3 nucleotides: TGTGCCAGTAGTCTCCTCGGACTAGCGGGGGAAGAGACCCAGTACTTC. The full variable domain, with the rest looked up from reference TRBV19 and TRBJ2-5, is DGGITQSPKYLFRKEGQNVTLSCEQNLNHDAMYWYRQDPGQGLRLIYYSQIVNDFQKGDIAEGYSVSREKKESFPLTVTSAQKNPTAFYLCASSLLGLAGEETQYFGPGTRLLVL.